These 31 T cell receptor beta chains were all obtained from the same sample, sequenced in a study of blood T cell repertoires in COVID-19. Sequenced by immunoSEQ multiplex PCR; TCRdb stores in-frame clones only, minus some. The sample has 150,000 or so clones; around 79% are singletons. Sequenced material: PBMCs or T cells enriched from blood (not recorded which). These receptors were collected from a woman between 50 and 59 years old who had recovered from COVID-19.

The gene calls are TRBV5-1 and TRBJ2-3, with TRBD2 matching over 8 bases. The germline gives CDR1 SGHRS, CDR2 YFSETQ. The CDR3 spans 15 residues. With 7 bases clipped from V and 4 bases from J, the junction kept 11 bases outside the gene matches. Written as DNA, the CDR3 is TGCGCCAGCGCCGGGGGGGTAGCGGGGCCAGATACGCAGTATTTT. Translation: CASAGGVAGPDTQYF. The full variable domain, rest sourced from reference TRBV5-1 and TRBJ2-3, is KAGVTQTPRYLIKTRGQQVTLSCSPISGHRSVSWYQQTPGQGLQFLFEYFSETQRNKGNFPGRFSGRQFSNSRSEMNVSTLELGDSALYLCASAGGVAGPDTQYFGPGTRLTVL.

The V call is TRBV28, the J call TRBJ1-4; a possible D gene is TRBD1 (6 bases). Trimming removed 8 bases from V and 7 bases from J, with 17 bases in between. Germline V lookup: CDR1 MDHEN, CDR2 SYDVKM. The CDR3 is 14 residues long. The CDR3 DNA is TGTGCCAGCGCTTCCGGGACACGATTTGAAAAACTGTTTTTT. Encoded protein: CASASGTRFEKLFF.

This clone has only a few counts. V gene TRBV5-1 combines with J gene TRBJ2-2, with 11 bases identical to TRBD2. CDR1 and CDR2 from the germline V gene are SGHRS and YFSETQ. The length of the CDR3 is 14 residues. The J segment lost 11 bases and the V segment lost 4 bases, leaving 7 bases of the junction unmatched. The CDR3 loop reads CASSPGLAGGELFF. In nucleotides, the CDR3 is TGCGCCAGCAGCCCAGGACTAGCGGGTGGAGAGCTGTTTTTT.

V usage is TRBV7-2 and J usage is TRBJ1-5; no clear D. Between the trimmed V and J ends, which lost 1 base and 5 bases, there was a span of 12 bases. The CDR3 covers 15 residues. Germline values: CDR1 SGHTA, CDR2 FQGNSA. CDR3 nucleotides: TGTGCCAGCAGCTTAGGACGGGGTCGGGATCAGCCCCAGCATTTT. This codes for CASSLGRGRDQPQHF.

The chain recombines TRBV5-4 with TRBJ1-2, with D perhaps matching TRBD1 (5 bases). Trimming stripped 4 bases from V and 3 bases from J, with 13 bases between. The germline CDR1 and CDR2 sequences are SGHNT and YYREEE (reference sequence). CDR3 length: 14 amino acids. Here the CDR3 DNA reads TGTGCCAGCAGCCCTTGGGGGGAGGACTATGGCTACACCTTC. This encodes CASSPWGEDYGYTF.

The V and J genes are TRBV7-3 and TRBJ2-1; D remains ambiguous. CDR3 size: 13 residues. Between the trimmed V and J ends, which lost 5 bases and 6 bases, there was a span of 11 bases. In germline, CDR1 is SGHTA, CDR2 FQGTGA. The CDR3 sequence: CASSPSISNEQFF. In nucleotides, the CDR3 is TGTGCCAGCAGCCCTAGTATTTCCAATGAGCAGTTCTTC.

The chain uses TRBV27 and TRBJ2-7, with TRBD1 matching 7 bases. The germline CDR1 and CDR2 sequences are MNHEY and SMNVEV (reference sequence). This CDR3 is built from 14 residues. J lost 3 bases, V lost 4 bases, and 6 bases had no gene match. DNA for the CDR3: TGTGCCAGCAGTTATAAGACAGGGTACTACGAGCAGTACTTC. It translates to CASSYKTGYYEQYF.

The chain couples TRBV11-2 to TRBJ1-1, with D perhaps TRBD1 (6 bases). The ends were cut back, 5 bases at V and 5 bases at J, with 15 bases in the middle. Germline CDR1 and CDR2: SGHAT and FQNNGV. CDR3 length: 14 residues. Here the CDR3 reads CASSRGGGRTEAFF. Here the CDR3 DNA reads TGTGCCAGCAGCCGAGGGGGGGGTCGAACTGAAGCTTTCTTT. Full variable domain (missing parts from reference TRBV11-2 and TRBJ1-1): EAGVAQSPRYKIIEKRQSVAFWCNPISGHATLYWYQQILGQGPKLLIQFQNNGVVDDSQLPKDRFSAERLKGVDSTLKIQPAKLEDSAVYLCASSRGGGRTEAFFGQGTRLTVV.

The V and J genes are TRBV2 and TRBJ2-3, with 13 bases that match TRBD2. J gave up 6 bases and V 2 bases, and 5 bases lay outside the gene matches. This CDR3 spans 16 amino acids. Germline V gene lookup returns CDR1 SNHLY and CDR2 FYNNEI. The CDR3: CASSESRGLAGDTQYF. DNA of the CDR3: TGTGCCAGCAGTGAATCCCGGGGACTAGCGGGGGATACGCAGTATTTT.

Here the CDR3 DNA reads TGTGCCAGCAGTGAAGTGGTCAGCTCCTACGAGCAGTACTTC. This encodes CASSEVVSSYEQYF. The chain links TRBV6-1 to TRBJ2-7, with D hard to call. This CDR3 contains 14 residues. Germline V lookup: CDR1 MNHNS, CDR2 SASEGT. Trimming took off 1 base at V and 0 bases at J, with 7 bases between the two ends.

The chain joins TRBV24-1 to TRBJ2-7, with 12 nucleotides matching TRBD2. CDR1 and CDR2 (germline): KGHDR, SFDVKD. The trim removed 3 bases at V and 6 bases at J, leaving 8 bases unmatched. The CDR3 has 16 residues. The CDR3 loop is CATSDATSGRNIEQYF. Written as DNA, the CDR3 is TGTGCCACCAGTGATGCCACTAGCGGGAGGAACATCGAGCAGTACTTC.

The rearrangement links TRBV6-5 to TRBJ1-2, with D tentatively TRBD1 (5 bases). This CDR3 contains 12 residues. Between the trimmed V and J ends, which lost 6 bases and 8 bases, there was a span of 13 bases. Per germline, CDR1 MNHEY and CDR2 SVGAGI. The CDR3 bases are TGTGCCAGCAGCCACGACAGAAAAGGCTACACCTTC. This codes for CASSHDRKGYTF.

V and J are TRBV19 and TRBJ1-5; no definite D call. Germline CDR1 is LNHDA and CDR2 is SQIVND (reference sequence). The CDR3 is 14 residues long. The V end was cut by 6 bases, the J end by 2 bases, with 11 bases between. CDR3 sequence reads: CASSVEGGNQPQHF. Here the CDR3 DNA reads TGTGCCAGTAGCGTGGAGGGAGGCAATCAGCCCCAGCATTTT.

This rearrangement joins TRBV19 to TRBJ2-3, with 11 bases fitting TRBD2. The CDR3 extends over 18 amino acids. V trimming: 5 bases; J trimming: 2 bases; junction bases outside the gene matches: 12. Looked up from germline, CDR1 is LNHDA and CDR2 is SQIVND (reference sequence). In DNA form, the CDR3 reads TGTGCCAGTAGTGAGGGGGTGACTAGCGGGGTCCACACAGATACGCAGTATTTT. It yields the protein CASSEGVTSGVHTDTQYF.

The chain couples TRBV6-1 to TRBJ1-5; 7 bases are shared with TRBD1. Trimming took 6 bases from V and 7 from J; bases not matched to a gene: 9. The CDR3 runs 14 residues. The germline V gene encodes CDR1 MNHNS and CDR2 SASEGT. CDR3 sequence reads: CASSRDSPRQPQHF. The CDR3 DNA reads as TGTGCCAGCAGCCGGGACAGCCCGAGGCAGCCCCAGCATTTT.

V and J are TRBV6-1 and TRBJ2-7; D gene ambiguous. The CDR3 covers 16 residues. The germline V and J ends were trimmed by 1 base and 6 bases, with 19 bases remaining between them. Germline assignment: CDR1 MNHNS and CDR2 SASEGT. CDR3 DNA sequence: TGTGCCAGCAGTGAAGGAGGAGCCGGTAGTGGCCTCGAGCAGTACTTC. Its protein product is CASSEGGAGSGLEQYF.

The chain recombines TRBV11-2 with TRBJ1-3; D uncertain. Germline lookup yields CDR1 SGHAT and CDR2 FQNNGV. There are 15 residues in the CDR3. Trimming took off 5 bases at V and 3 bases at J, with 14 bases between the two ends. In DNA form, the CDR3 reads TGTGCCAGCAGCCCCCGCCCCGGGGATGGAAACACCATATATTTT. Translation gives CASSPRPGDGNTIYF.

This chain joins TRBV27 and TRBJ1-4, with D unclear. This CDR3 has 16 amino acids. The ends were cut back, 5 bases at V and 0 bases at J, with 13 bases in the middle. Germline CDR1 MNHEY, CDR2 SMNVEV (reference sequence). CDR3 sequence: CASSTQEGATNEKLFF. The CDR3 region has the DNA TGTGCCAGCAGTACCCAGGAGGGAGCAACTAATGAAAAACTGTTTTTT.

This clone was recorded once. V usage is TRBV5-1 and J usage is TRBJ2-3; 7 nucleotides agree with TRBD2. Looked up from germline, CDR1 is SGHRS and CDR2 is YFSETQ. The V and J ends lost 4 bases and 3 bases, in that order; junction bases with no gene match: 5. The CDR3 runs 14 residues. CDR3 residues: CASSQEGGTDTQYF. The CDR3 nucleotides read TGCGCCAGCAGCCAAGAGGGAGGGACAGATACGCAGTATTTT.

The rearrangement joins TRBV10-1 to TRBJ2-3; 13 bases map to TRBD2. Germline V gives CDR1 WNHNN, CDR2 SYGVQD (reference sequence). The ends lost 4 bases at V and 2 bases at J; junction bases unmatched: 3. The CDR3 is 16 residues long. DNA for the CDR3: TGCGCCAGCAGTGGGGGACTAGCGGGAATCACAGATACGCAGTATTTT. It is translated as CASSGGLAGITDTQYF.

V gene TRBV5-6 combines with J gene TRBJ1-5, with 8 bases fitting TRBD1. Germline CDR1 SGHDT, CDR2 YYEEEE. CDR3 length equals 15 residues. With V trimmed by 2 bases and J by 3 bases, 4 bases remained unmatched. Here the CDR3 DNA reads TGTGCCAGCAGCTTCCGGACAGGGCACAATCAGCCCCAGCATTTT. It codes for CASSFRTGHNQPQHF.

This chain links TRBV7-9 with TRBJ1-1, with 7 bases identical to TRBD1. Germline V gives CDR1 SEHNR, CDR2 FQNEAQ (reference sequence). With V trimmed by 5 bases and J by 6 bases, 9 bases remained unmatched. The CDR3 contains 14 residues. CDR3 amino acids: CASSPGTAQPEAFF. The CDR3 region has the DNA TGTGCCAGCAGCCCCGGGACAGCTCAGCCTGAAGCTTTCTTT.

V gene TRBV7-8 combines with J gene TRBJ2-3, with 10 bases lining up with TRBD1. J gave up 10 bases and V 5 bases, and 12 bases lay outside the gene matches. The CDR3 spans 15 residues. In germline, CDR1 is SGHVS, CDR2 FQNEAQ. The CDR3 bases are TGTGCCAGCAGCCAAACCGGGACAGGGGATGGAGCGCAGTATTTT. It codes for CASSQTGTGDGAQYF.

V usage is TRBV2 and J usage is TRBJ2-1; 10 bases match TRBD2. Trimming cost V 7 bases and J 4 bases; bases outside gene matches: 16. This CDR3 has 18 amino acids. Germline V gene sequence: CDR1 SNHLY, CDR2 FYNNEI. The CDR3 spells CASTGGAYSGRNYNEQFF. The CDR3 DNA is TGTGCCAGCACCGGAGGGGCTTATAGCGGGAGGAATTACAATGAGCAGTTCTTC.

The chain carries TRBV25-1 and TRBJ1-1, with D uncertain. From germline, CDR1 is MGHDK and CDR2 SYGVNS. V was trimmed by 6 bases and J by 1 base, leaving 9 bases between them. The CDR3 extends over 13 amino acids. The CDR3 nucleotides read TGTGCCAGCAGAGCTCCCGGGAACACTGAAGCTTTCTTT. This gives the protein CASRAPGNTEAFF.

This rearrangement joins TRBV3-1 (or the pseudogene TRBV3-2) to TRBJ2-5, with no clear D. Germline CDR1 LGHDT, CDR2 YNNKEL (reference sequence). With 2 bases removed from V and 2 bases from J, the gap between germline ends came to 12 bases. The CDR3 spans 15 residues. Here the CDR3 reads CASSQKSGKQETQYF. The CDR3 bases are TGTGCCAGCAGCCAAAAGTCCGGTAAACAAGAGACCCAGTACTTC.

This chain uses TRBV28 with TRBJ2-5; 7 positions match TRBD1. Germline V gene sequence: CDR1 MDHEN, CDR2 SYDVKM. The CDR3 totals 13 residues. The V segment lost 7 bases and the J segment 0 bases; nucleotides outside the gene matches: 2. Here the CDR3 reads CASITGDQETQYF. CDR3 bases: TGTGCCAGCATCACAGGGGACCAAGAGACCCAGTACTTC.

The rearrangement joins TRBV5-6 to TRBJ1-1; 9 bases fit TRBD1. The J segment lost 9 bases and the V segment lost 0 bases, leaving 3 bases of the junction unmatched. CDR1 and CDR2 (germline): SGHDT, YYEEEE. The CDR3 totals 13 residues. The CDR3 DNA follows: TGTGCCAGCAGCTTGGCCGGGACAGGGCAAGCTTTCTTT. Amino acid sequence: CASSLAGTGQAFF.

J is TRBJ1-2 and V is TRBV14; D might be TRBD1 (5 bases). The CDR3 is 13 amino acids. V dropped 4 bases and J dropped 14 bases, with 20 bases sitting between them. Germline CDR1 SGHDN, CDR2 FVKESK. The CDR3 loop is CASSLHTGTTETF. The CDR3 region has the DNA TGTGCCAGCAGCCTCCACACAGGTACGACAGAAACCTTC.

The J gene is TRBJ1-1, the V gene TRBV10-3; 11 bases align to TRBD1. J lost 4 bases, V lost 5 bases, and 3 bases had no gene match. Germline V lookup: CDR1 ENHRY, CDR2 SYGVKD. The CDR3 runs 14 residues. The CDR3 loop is CAISTGTGGTEAFF. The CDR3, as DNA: TGTGCCATCAGTACCGGGACAGGGGGCACTGAAGCTTTCTTT.

DNA of the CDR3: TGTGCCAGCGCCCCAGGGAATCAGAATTCACCCCTCCACTTT. Translation: CASAPGNQNSPLHF. J is TRBJ1-6 and V is TRBV18; a weak D match, TRBD1 (5 bases). V lost 8 bases, J lost 7 bases, and 15 bases lay in between. This CDR3 region has 14 residues. CDR1 KGHSH and CDR2 LQKENI come from the germline V gene.